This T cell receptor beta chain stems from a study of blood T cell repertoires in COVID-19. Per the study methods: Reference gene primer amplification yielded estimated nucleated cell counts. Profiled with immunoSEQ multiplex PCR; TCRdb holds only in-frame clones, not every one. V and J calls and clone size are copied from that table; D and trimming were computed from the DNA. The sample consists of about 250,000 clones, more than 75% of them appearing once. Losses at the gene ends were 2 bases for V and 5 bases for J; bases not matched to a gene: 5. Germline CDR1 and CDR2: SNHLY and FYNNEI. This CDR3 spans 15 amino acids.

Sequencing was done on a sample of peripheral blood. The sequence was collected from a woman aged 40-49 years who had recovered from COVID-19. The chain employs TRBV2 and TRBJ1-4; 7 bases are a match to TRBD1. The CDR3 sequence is CASSERSGGNEKLFF. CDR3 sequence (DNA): TGTGCCAGCAGTGAAAGGTCAGGGGGGAATGAAAAACTGTTTTTT.